This T cell receptor beta chain is drawn from a study of identical twins. Broader study findings: Memory repertoires showed no such pattern, whereas abundant cord blood beta clonotypes carried fewer insertions. It was possible that invariant MAIT and iNKT cells partly confounded the zero-insertion analyses.

This clonotype was counted at least ten times. Its antigen is still unknown. V was pared by 0 bases and J by 2 bases, with 9 bases between. Germline values: CDR1 SGHDT, CDR2 YYEEEE. This CDR3 has 14 residues. Via MiXCR, TCRdb re-called the 5' RACE reads, giving one row per CDR3 protein. The data hold approximately 260,000 distinct CDR3 sequences, with about 8% observed a single time. These data were also reused for a study on yellow fever vaccine responses in identical twins.

The chain couples TRBV5-6 to TRBJ2-7, with D unclear. What was sequenced was CD8+ T cells sorted from blood. The sequence was collected from a woman between 18 and 29 years old in good health. DNA of the CDR3: TGTGCCAGCAGCTTGGTTGGGGAAACCTACGAGCAGTACTTC. As protein: CASSLVGETYEQYF.